This is a list of T cell receptor beta chains from one sample in a study of esophageal squamous cell carcinoma under preoperative chemotherapy. TCRdb called the PCR reads again in MiXCR, with one record for every CDR3 protein. The sample lists some 16,000 distinct CDR3 sequences, roughly 66% occurring once. Sampling was carried out from a patient given preoperative chemotherapy. The receptors come from a human donor with esophageal squamous cell carcinoma. The donor label of this sample is uncertain. Each CDR3 is given with its conserved first and last residue. A D gene is named only where the DNA matches it firmly. The listing skips clone size in some rows; elsewhere it reads once, few, many or a size class.

clone_size j_call d_call v_call cdr3_nt cdr3_aa
NA TRBJ2-3 NA TRBV6-1 TGTGCCAGCAGTGAGGCAGATACGCAGTATTTT CASSEADTQYF
NA TRBJ2-3 NA TRBV10-3 TGTGCCACCAGGGCCGGGGGCACGGATGAGCAGTTCTTT CATRAGGTDEQFF
NA TRBJ2-3 NA TRBV6-1 TGTGCCAGCGGGGGAGGTGGGGGCGGTGCCCAAGAGACGCAGTATTTC CASGGGGGGAQETQYF
few TRBJ2-1 NA TRBV4-1 TGCGCCAGCAGCCAAGGAATGGACTTACAAGAGACCCAGTTCTTC CASSQGMDLQETQFF
NA TRBJ2-1 NA TRBV10-3 TGTGCCTCACGGGGGTCGGGGATCTACAATGAGCAGTTCTTC CASRGSGIYNEQFF
NA TRBJ2-3 TRBD2 TRBV6-1 TGTGCCAGCAGGGGGCACGGGGGGGGCGGGGCAGAGACCCAGTATTTC CASRGHGGGGAETQYF
NA TRBJ2-1 TRBD2 TRBV6-1 TGTGCCAGCAGTGAACCGATTTGGCGGGAGCTGGGCAATGAGCAGTTCTTC CASSEPIWRELGNEQFF
few TRBJ2-1 TRBD2 TRBV12-3/TRBV12-4 TGTGCCAGCAGCTGGCCCCCGGCTAGCGGGAGGGTGGACTACAATGAGCAGTTCTTC CASSWPPASGRVDYNEQFF
medium-sized TRBJ2-3 NA TRBV27 TGTGCCAGCATCAACCTCGGGGGATTAATTGGAAATACGCAGTATTTT CASINLGGLIGNTQYF
NA TRBJ2-1 TRBD1 TRBV6-1 TGTGCCAGCAGTGACGACAGGGGGCTTAAGGATGAGCAGTTCTTC CASSDDRGLKDEQFF
NA TRBJ2-7 TRBD2 TRBV6-1 TGTGCCAGCAGTGGGGGGGGGGGGGGTAGTCAGAACTACGAGCAGTACTTC CASSGGGGGSQNYEQYF
NA TRBJ2-3 TRBD2 TRBV6-1 TGTGCCAGCAGGGGCAACGGGGGGGACGAGGAAGAGACGCAGTATTTT CASRGNGGDEEETQYF
NA TRBJ2-7 NA TRBV6-1 TGTGCCAGCAGTAAAGATGACGAATTCCACGAGCAGTACTTC CASSKDDEFHEQYF
NA TRBJ1-5 NA TRBV10-3 TGTGCCACCTTGCCGGGGAATCAGCCCCAGCATTTT CATLPGNQPQHF
NA TRBJ2-3 NA TRBV19 TGTGCCAGCAGTCCGGGACGTCGAACAGATACGCAGTATTTT CASSPGRRTDTQYF
NA TRBJ2-7 NA TRBV11-3 TGTGCCAGCAGCTTAGGAGGGAACCCTAACAATGAGCAGTACTTC CASSLGGNPNNEQYF
medium-sized TRBJ2-2 NA TRBV7-6 TGTGCCAGCAGCTTAAGCGGAACCGGGGAGCTGTTTTTT CASSLSGTGELFF
once TRBJ2-3 TRBD2 TRBV6-1 TGTGCCAGCAGTGCGGGCGGGGGGGGCATCGACCCAGATACGCAGTATTTT CASSAGGGGIDPDTQYF
few TRBJ2-1 TRBD2 TRBV6-5 TGTGCCAGCAGTTACTCTAGCGGGAGAGCGAGTGAGCAGTTCTTC CASSYSSGRASEQFF
NA TRBJ2-3 TRBD2 TRBV7-2 TGTGCCAGCAGCCAGACCCCGGATGGTGGAGCGGGAGAGGGGAGCACAGATACGCAGTATTTT CASSQTPDGGAGEGSTDTQYF
many TRBJ2-2 TRBD2 TRBV7-6 TGTGCCAGCAGCCCAGCCGCTAGCGGGGTTTGGACCGGGGAGCTGTTTTTT CASSPAASGVWTGELFF
NA TRBJ2-2 TRBD2 TRBV6-5 TGTGCCAGCGGTTGGGGGGGGGTCACCGGTGCGCTGTATTTT CASGWGGVTGALYF
once TRBJ2-7 NA TRBV6-1 TGTGCCAGCAGTGAAGCTTCCAAGTCCGGGATCCCATACGAGCAGTACTTC CASSEASKSGIPYEQYF
NA TRBJ2-1 NA TRBV6-1 TGTGCCAGCAGTGAAATGGTAGGTGGGTTCTACGAGCAGTTCTTC CASSEMVGGFYEQFF
NA TRBJ2-3 NA TRBV6-1 TGTGCGGGGAGTGGGGCGCGCGGGACAGAGACCCAGTATTTT CAGSGARGTETQYF
NA TRBJ1-1 NA TRBV7-2 TGTGCCAGCGCCAGGGCAGGGAGGTACACTGAAGCTTTCTTT CASARAGRYTEAFF
NA TRBJ2-7 NA TRBV12-3/TRBV12-4 TGTGCCAGCAGTCGTACAGCGTCGGGCCACGAGCAGTACTTC CASSRTASGHEQYF
many TRBJ2-1 NA TRBV12-3/TRBV12-4 TGTGCCAGCAGTTTAGGGGAAAAGCAGCATGAGCAGTTCTTC CASSLGEKQHEQFF
NA TRBJ2-1 NA TRBV6-1 TGTGCCAGCAGTGGGAGAGAGGGGGGGCCGGTGCGCTACGATGCGCAGTTCTTC CASSGREGGPVRYDAQFF
NA TRBJ2-4 NA TRBV6-1 TGTGCCAGCAGTCCGGGACTGGGGGGAAAAAACATTCAGTACTTC CASSPGLGGKNIQYF
many TRBJ2-3 NA TRBV7-6 TGTGCCAGCAGCAAGCTTGGTAGCACAGATACGCAGTATTTT CASSKLGSTDTQYF
NA TRBJ2-3 NA TRBV6-4 TGTGCCAGCAGTGACAAGGGGGGTGGAGGTACGCAGTATTTT CASSDKGGGGTQYF
NA TRBJ2-3 TRBD1 TRBV6-1 TGTGCCAGCAGAACCGGACAGGTGGACACAGGGGCGCAGTATTTT CASRTGQVDTGAQYF
NA TRBJ2-2 NA TRBV12-3/TRBV12-4 TGTGCCAGGAAGGCTGTGAACACCGGGGAGCAGTTTTTT CARKAVNTGEQFF
once TRBJ2-7 NA TRBV27 TGTGCCAGCCTCGGGACTTTACCCTACGAGCAGTACTTC CASLGTLPYEQYF
NA TRBJ2-1 TRBD2 TRBV11-3 TGTGCCAGCAGCTTCGAAGCGGGGGGCGTCAATGAGCAGTTCTTC CASSFEAGGVNEQFF
NA TRBJ2-5 NA TRBV12-3/TRBV12-4 TGTGCCAGCAGTCTAAACCAGGGTCAAGAGACCCAGTACTTC CASSLNQGQETQYF
medium-sized TRBJ2-6 TRBD2 TRBV6-1 TGTGCCAGCAGGGGGGGGGACTCTGGGGCCAACGTCCTGACTTTC CASRGGDSGANVLTF
NA TRBJ2-3 TRBD2 TRBV10-2 TGCGCCAGCAGTGACCGGTTCGGGACTAGCGGGACTGAAGATACGCAGTATTTT CASSDRFGTSGTEDTQYF
NA TRBJ2-1 TRBD2 TRBV24-1 TGTGCCAGCTCCGACGGGGGGGCGTACAATGAGCAGTTCTTC CASSDGGAYNEQFF
NA TRBJ2-7 NA TRBV6-1 TGTGCCAGCGCCGACACTCCCTACGAGCAGTACTTC CASADTPYEQYF
NA TRBJ2-2 TRBD1 TRBV6-5 TGTGCCAGCAGTTACTCGACGACCGGGACAGGGGGGACCGGGGAGCTGTTTTTT CASSYSTTGTGGTGELFF
NA TRBJ2-1 NA TRBV6-1 TGTGCCAGCAGGGGGGCGGACCCGTGGTCCTACGACCTGAACTTC CASRGADPWSYDLNF
NA TRBJ2-3 TRBD2 TRBV7-2 TGTGCCAGCAGACTCCAGGCGGGAGGGCCTGATACGCAGTATTTT CASRLQAGGPDTQYF
many TRBJ2-1 TRBD2 TRBV6-1 TGTGCCAGCACGAGAGCGGGATCTTGGTACAATGAGCAGTTCTTC CASTRAGSWYNEQFF
once TRBJ2-7 TRBD2 TRBV10-3 TGTGCCGGGGGAGGGGTAGCGGGAGAAGATACGCAGTACTTC CAGGGVAGEDTQYF
NA TRBJ2-7 NA TRBV6-8 TGTGCCAGCAGTTACGAGTTAATAGAGTTGAACGGGTCGAAAGACAATGAGCAGTACTTC CASSYELIELNGSKDNEQYF
NA TRBJ2-2 NA TRBV6-5 TGTGCCAGCAGTTCCAGGGACGGATTGAACACCGGGGAGCTGTTTTTT CASSSRDGLNTGELFF
NA TRBJ2-7 TRBD1 TRBV6-1 TGTGCCACCTCAGCCACAGGGGTTGTCGAGCAGTACTTC CATSATGVVEQYF
medium-sized TRBJ1-4 NA TRBV6-1 TGTGCCAGCAGTGAATTAAGCGAAAAACTGTTTTTT CASSELSEKLFF
many TRBJ2-7 TRBD2 TRBV27 TGTGCCAGCAGTTGGGCGGGAGCTACCGAGCAGTACTTC CASSWAGATEQYF